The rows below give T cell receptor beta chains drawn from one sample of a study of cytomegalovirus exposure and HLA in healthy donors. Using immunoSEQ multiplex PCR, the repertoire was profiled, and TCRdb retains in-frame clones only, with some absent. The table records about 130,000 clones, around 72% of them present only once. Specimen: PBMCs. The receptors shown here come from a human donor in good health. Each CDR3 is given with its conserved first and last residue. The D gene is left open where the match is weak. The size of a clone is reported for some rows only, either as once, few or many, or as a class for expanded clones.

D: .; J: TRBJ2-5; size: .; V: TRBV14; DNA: TGTGCCAGCAGCCAAGAAACAGGGACCCACCAAGAGACCCAGTACTTC; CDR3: CASSQETGTHQETQYF
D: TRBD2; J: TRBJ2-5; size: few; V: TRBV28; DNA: TGTGCCAGCAGCCATGCCCTATGGGGGACTAGCGGGGCCCCGGAGACCCAGTACTTC; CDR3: CASSHALWGTSGAPETQYF
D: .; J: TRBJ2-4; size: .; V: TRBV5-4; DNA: TGTGCCAGCAGCCCCCAGGGCTTATATGGCAAAAACATTCAGTACTTC; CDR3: CASSPQGLYGKNIQYF
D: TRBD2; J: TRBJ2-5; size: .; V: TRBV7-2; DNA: TGTGCCAGCAGCTTAGCAATTAGCGGGGGGGCGCTCCAAGAGACCCAGTACTTC; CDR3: CASSLAISGGALQETQYF
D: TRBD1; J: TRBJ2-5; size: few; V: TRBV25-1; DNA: TGTGCCAGCAGTGAATACAGGGGGCAGGAGACCCAGTACTTC; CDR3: CASSEYRGQETQYF
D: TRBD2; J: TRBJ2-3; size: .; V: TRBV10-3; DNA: TGTGCCATCGGAGTATCTAGCGGGAGAGCAGATACGCAGTATTTT; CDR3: CAIGVSSGRADTQYF
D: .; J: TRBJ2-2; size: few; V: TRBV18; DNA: TGTGCCAGCTCACGGCAGGTTGACACCGGGGAGCTGTTTTTT; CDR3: CASSRQVDTGELFF
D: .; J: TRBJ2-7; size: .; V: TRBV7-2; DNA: TGTGCCAGCAGCCAACAAGCGGGCCTCTCCTACGAGCAGTACTTC; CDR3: CASSQQAGLSYEQYF
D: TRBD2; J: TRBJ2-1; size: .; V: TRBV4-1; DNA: TGCGCCAGCAGCCAAGAAGGGGGCGGGGGGGCCTCCAATGAGCAGTTCTTC; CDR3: CASSQEGGGGASNEQFF
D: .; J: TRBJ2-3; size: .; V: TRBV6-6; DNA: TGTGCCAGCTTGGACCCGAACCAGGGGCAGTATTTT; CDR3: CASLDPNQGQYF
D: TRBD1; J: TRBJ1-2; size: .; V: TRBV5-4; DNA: TGTGCCAGCAGCCAGGACAGGAACTATGGCTACACCTTC; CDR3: CASSQDRNYGYTF
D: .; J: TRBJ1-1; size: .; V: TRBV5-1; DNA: TGCGCCAGCAGTCCACGGGGGGGCGGCACTGAAGCTTTCTTT; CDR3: CASSPRGGGTEAFF
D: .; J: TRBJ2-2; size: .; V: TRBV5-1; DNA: TGCGCCAGCAGCTTGGTCCGGGCGGGCACCGGGGAGCTGTTTTTT; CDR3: CASSLVRAGTGELFF
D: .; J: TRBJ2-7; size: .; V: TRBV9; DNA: TGTGCCAGCAGCGTAGGGACTGTCCCATCCCACGAGCAGTACTTC; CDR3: CASSVGTVPSHEQYF